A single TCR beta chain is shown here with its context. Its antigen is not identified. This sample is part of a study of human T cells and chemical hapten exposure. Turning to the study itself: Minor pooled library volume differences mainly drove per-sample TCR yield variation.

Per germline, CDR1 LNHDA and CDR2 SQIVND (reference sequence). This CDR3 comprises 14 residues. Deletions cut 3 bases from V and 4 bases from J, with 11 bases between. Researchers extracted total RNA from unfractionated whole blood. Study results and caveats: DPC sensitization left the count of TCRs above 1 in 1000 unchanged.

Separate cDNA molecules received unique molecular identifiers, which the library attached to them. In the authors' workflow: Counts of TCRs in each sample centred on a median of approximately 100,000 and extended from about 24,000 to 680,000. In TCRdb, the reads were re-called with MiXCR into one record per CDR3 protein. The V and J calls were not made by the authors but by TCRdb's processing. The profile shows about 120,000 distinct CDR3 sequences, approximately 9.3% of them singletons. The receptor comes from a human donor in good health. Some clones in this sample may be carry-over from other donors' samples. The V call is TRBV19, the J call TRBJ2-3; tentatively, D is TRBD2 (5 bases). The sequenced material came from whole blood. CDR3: CASSIDGIPDTQYF. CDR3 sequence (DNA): TGTGCCAGTAGTATTGACGGGATCCCAGATACGCAGTATTTT.